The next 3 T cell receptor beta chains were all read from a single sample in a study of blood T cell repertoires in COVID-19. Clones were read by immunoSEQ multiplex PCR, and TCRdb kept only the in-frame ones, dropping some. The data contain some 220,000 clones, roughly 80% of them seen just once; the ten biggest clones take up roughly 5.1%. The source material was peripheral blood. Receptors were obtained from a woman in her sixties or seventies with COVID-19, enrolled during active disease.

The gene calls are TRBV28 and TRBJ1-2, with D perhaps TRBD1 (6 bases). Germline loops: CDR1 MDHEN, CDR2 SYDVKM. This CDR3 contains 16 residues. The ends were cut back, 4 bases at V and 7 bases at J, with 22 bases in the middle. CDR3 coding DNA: TGTGCCAGCAGTTCCGGACAGTCTAGGTCCTGGGGTGGCTACACCTTC. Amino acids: CASSSGQSRSWGGYTF.

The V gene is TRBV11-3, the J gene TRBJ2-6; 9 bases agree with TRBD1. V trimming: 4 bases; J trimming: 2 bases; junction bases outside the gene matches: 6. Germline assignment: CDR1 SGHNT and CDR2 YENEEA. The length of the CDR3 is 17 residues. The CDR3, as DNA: TGTGCCAGCAGCTCGACAGGGGGTAAGGCTGGGGCCAACGTCCTGACTTTC. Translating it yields CASSSTGGKAGANVLTF. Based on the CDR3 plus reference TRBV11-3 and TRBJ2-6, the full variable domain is EAGVVQSPRYKIIEKKQPVAFWCNPISGHNTLYWYLQNLGQGPELLIRYENEEAVDDSQLPKDRFSAERLKGVDSTLKIQPAELGDSAVYLCASSSTGGKAGANVLTFGAGSRLTVL.

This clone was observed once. CDR3 residues: CASSSPVRTSYNEQFF. CDR3 coding DNA: TGTGCCAGCAGCAGCCCGGTTAGAACCTCCTACAATGAGCAGTTCTTC. The chain has TRBV7-2 and TRBJ2-1; D not certain. V gave up 5 bases and J gave up 0 bases, with 14 bases separating them. Germline loops: CDR1 SGHTA, CDR2 FQGNSA. This CDR3 comprises 16 residues.